These 25 T cell receptor beta chains share one sample of origin, sequenced in a study of naive CD8 T cells in extremely preterm neonates. This table comes from immunoSEQ multiplex PCR, and its TCRdb copy is limited to in-frame clones, with some not included. The table records 6,000 to 10,000 clones, 95% to 98% of them present only once. The sequenced material came from naive CD8+ T cells from blood. The receptors were sampled from a human donor in good health.

The CDR3 is CASSLSRNSGNTIYF. CDR3 DNA sequence: TGTGCCAGCAGTTTATCGCGGAACTCTGGAAACACCATATATTTT. The chain has TRBV27 and TRBJ1-3; D ambiguous. The CDR3 runs to 15 residues. Germline values: CDR1 MNHEY, CDR2 SMNVEV (reference sequence). Trimming cost V 0 bases and J 0 bases, with 6 bases left between them.

The chain has TRBV27 and TRBJ1-5; 10 bases fit TRBD1. Trimming at V came to 5 bases and at J to 7 bases, leaving 2 bases not matched to a gene. CDR3 length: 13 residues. Germline V CDR1 and CDR2: MNHEY, SMNVEV (reference sequence). DNA for the CDR3: TGTGCCAGCAGTGGACAGGGGGGACAGCCCCAGCATTTT. Translating gives CASSGQGGQPQHF.

This clone was counted once. The chain is built from TRBV30 and TRBJ2-2; no definite D call. This CDR3 contains 15 residues. CDR1 is GTSNPN and CDR2 is SVGIG in the germline V gene (reference sequence). Trimming pared 0 bases from V and 4 bases from J, leaving 12 bases between. This CDR3 is CAWSVDSDLTGELFF. CDR3 bases: TGTGCCTGGAGTGTAGACTCCGACCTCACCGGGGAGCTGTTTTTT. The full variable domain, in which reference TRBV30 and TRBJ2-2 provide the parts outside the CDR3, is SQTIHQWPATLVQPVGSPLSLECTVEGTSNPNLYWYRQAAGRGLQLLFYSVGIGQISSEVPQNLSASRPQDRQFILSSKKLLLSDSGFYLCAWSVDSDLTGELFFGEGSRLTVL.

Remarks on this clone: The germline gene is not matched at one end of the junction; a read error may be the cause. This chain links TRBV14 with TRBJ2-1, with TRBD1 matching 7 bases. This CDR3 spans 17 amino acids. Germline V gives CDR1 SGHDN, CDR2 FVKESK. Here the CDR3 reads CASSHGIGTVNYNGQFF. CDR3 in DNA: TGTGCCAGCAGCCATGGAATCGGGACAGTAAATTACAATGGGCAGTTCTTC.

The rearrangement joins TRBV5-6 to TRBJ2-7; TRBD1 aligns across 7 bases. This CDR3 region has 17 residues. V trimming: 3 bases; J trimming: 3 bases; junction bases outside the gene matches: 15. The V gene's germline CDR1 is SGHDT and CDR2 YYEEEE. The CDR3 bases are TGTGCCAGCAGCTCCGACCTCGCCCCGGGACAGTACTACGAGCAGTACTTC. Encoded protein: CASSSDLAPGQYYEQYF.

This sequence joins TRBV19 and TRBJ2-7; 7 bases agree with TRBD2. CDR1 and CDR2 from the germline V gene are LNHDA and SQIVND (reference sequence). CDR3 length: 15 amino acids. V lost 6 bases and J lost 3; bases outside the gene matches: 11. CDR3 sequence reads: CASRGGESNYYEQYF. The CDR3 DNA follows: TGTGCCAGTAGGGGGGGGGAGTCAAACTACTACGAGCAGTACTTC.

This clone was recorded only once. The chain joins TRBV6-5 to TRBJ1-1; no firm D call. The V end lost 0 bases, the J end lost 1 base, and 12 bases lay between the germline ends. The CDR3 runs 16 residues. The germline CDR1 and CDR2 sequences are MNHEY and SVGAGI. The CDR3: CASSYSLREGNTEAFF. CDR3 in DNA: TGTGCCAGCAGTTACTCGCTACGGGAGGGGAACACTGAAGCTTTCTTT.

The chain recombines TRBV7-6 with TRBJ1-1, with 8 positions matching TRBD1. V lost 5 bases, J lost 2 bases, and 4 bases stayed unmatched. The CDR3 runs 14 residues. CDR1 SGHVS and CDR2 FNYEAQ come from the germline V gene. CDR3 in amino acids: CASSLGTGNTEAFF. CDR3 DNA sequence: TGTGCCAGCAGCCTAGGGACAGGAAACACTGAAGCTTTCTTT.

This chain uses TRBV20-1 with TRBJ2-1; no clear D. Germline values: CDR1 DFQATT, CDR2 SNEGSKA (reference sequence). The CDR3 length is 11 residues. Trimming removed 2 bases from V and 4 bases from J, with 3 bases in between. CDR3 sequence reads: CSARQYNEQFF. CDR3 nucleotide sequence: TGCAGTGCTAGACAATACAATGAGCAGTTCTTC.

V is TRBV5-4 and J is TRBJ2-7; 9 bases map to TRBD1. The CDR3 is 14 residues long. The V segment lost 4 bases and the J segment 3 bases; nucleotides outside the gene matches: 5. The germline V gene has CDR1 SGHNT and CDR2 YYREEE (reference sequence). The CDR3 nucleotides read TGTGCCAGCAGCCCCCGGGACAGGGACTACGAGCAGTACTTC. Its translation is CASSPRDRDYEQYF.

The V gene is TRBV25-1, the J gene TRBJ1-2; TRBD1 matches at 8 bases. The CDR3 sequence is 15 residues long. J lost 2 bases, V lost 6 bases, and 8 bases had no gene match. Germline V lookup: CDR1 MGHDK, CDR2 SYGVNS. The CDR3 sequence: CASRDRVGPNYGYTF. CDR3 coding DNA: TGTGCCAGCAGGGACAGGGTGGGACCAAACTATGGCTACACCTTC.

The chain carries TRBV11-1 and TRBJ2-5; 14 bases fit TRBD2. In germline, CDR1 is SGHAT, CDR2 FQDESV (reference sequence). The V gene end was trimmed by 6 bases and the J gene end by 5 bases; junction bases not matched to a gene: 5. The CDR3 totals 15 residues. The CDR3 here is CASRPGTSGSETQYF. The CDR3 DNA sequence: TGTGCCAGCAGACCCGGGACTAGCGGGAGCGAGACCCAGTACTTC.

V is TRBV5-6 and J is TRBJ2-1; TRBD2 matches at 7 bases. Germline CDR1 reads SGHDT; CDR2 reads YYEEEE. The CDR3 runs 16 residues. V lost 0 bases, J lost 0 bases, and 3 bases stayed unmatched. The DNA for the CDR3 is TGTGCCAGCAGCTTGGGGCTAGCGGCCTCCTACAATGAGCAGTTCTTC. Amino acids: CASSLGLAASYNEQFF.

The gene calls are TRBV15 and TRBJ2-7; D remains ambiguous. V lost 0 bases and J lost 3, with 6 bases in between. CDR1 and CDR2 from the germline V gene are LNHNV and YYDKDF (reference sequence). The CDR3 covers 13 residues. CDR3 residues: CATSRDTVYEQYV. For the CDR3, the DNA is TGTGCCACCAGCAGAGATACAGTCTACGAGCAGTACGTC.

The gene calls are TRBV7-9 and TRBJ2-1; 8 bases are shared with TRBD2. From germline, CDR1 is SEHNR and CDR2 FQNEAQ (reference sequence). The V segment lost 6 bases and the J segment 6 bases; nucleotides outside the gene matches: 4. The CDR3 is 13 amino acids. The chain's CDR3 is CASRAGGVNEQFF. DNA of the CDR3: TGTGCCAGCAGGGCCGGGGGGGTCAATGAGCAGTTCTTC.

The chain uses TRBV7-9 and TRBJ1-4, with D tentatively TRBD1 (5 bases). Looked up from germline, CDR1 is SEHNR and CDR2 is FQNEAQ (reference sequence). V shed 5 bases and J shed 3 bases, with 16 bases lying between them. This CDR3 is 16 amino acids long. This CDR3 reads CASSDRRDSPNEKLFF. The DNA for the CDR3 is TGTGCCAGCAGCGACCGCCGAGACAGCCCTAATGAAAAACTGTTTTTT.

The genes are TRBV7-9 and TRBJ1-2; 7 bases fit TRBD1. This CDR3 has 12 residues. From germline, CDR1 is SEHNR and CDR2 FQNEAQ (reference sequence). The trim removed 1 base at V and 8 bases at J, leaving 1 base unmatched. CDR3 DNA: TGTGCCAGCAGCTTAGTGGGACAGGGCTACACCTTC. This translates into CASSLVGQGYTF. Full variable domain (rest looked up from reference TRBV7-9 and TRBJ1-2): DTGVSQNPRHKITKRGQNVTFRCDPISEHNRLYWYRQTLGQGPEFLTYFQNEAQLEKSRLLSDRFSAERPKGSFSTLEIQRTEQGDSAMYLCASSLVGQGYTFGSGTRLTVV.

This chain uses TRBV27 with TRBJ2-1; 9 bases fit TRBD1. Losses at the gene ends were 3 bases for V and 6 bases for J; bases not matched to a gene: 6. Per germline, CDR1 MNHEY and CDR2 SMNVEV (reference sequence). The CDR3 runs to 15 residues. The CDR3 DNA sequence: TGTGCCAGCAGTTTTATAGGACAGGGGAGCAATGAGCAGTTCTTC. Encoded protein: CASSFIGQGSNEQFF.

This clone was seen only once. The chain employs TRBV19 and TRBJ2-1, with 10 bases matching TRBD2. Trimming took 5 bases from V and 3 from J; bases not matched to a gene: 4. The CDR3 is made up of 15 amino acids. The germline V gene encodes CDR1 LNHDA and CDR2 SQIVND (reference sequence). Written as DNA, the CDR3 is TGTGCCAGTAGTGTTACTAGCGGGGACTACAATGAGCAGTTCTTC. Amino acid sequence: CASSVTSGDYNEQFF. Variable domain in full (rest from reference TRBV19 and TRBJ2-1): DGGITQSPKYLFRKEGQNVTLSCEQNLNHDAMYWYRQDPGQGLRLIYYSQIVNDFQKGDIAEGYSVSREKKESFPLTVTSAQKNPTAFYLCASSVTSGDYNEQFFGPGTRLTVL.

V is TRBV7-9 and J is TRBJ2-6, with TRBD1 matching 11 bases. There are 16 residues in the CDR3. J was trimmed by 4 bases and V by 5 bases; bases with no gene match: 4. The germline V gene has CDR1 SEHNR and CDR2 FQNEAQ (reference sequence). The CDR3 loop is CASSQGQGVGANVLTF. CDR3 nucleotide sequence: TGTGCCAGCAGCCAGGGACAGGGGGTGGGGGCCAACGTCCTGACTTTC.

The chain carries TRBV11-3 and TRBJ2-2; D not certain. CDR3 size: 12 residues. In germline, CDR1 is SGHNT, CDR2 YENEEA. V lost 5 bases, J lost 2 bases, and 3 bases lay in between. The CDR3 here is CASSVNTGELFF. For the CDR3, the DNA is TGTGCCAGCAGCGTAAACACCGGGGAGCTGTTTTTT.

V and J are TRBV6-6 and TRBJ2-7; possibly TRBD1 for D (5 bases). CDR3 size: 13 residues. Germline V gives CDR1 MNHNY, CDR2 SVGAGI (reference sequence). Between the trimmed V and J ends, which lost 5 bases and 3 bases, there was a span of 11 bases. CDR3 coding DNA: TGTGCCAGCAGTCCGACCCAGGGCTACGAGCAGTACTTC. Translation: CASSPTQGYEQYF.

This rearrangement joins TRBV11-2 to TRBJ2-1; 10 bases match TRBD2. Germline trimming cut 5 bases from V and 9 bases from J; bases unmatched to any gene: 10. The germline gives CDR1 SGHAT, CDR2 FQNNGV. The CDR3 runs 15 residues. CDR3 region: CASSRTSGGRGEQFF. The CDR3 DNA is TGTGCCAGCAGCCGGACTAGCGGAGGAAGGGGTGAGCAGTTCTTC.

This chain joins TRBV9 and TRBJ2-1; 12 bases agree with TRBD2. The V gene end was trimmed by 4 bases and the J gene end by 9 bases; junction bases not matched to a gene: 8. CDR3 size: 15 residues. Germline V gene lookup returns CDR1 SGDLS and CDR2 YYNGEE. The CDR3 nucleotides are TGTGCCAGCAGCACCCGACTAGCGGGAGTCGGTGAGCAGTTCTTC. It codes for CASSTRLAGVGEQFF.

The chain is built from TRBV5-5 and TRBJ1-1, with 7 bases fitting TRBD1. The length of the CDR3 is 13 residues. CDR1 is SGHKS, CDR2 YYEKEE, per germline (reference sequence). The J segment lost 5 bases and the V segment lost 2 bases, leaving 3 bases of the junction unmatched. The CDR3 loop is CASSFSGGTEAFF. Here the CDR3 DNA reads TGTGCCAGCAGCTTCTCAGGGGGGACTGAAGCTTTCTTT. Full variable domain (outside the CDR3, taken from reference TRBV5-5 and TRBJ1-1): DAGVTQSPTHLIKTRGQQVTLRCSPISGHKSVSWYQQVLGQGPQFIFQYYEKEERGRGNFPDRFSARQFPNYSSELNVNALLLGDSALYLCASSFSGGTEAFFGQGTRLTVV.